The clone carrying this T cell receptor beta chain was counted ten times or more. Antigen unknown. TCRdb re-called the 5' RACE reads through MiXCR, storing one row per CDR3 protein. The sample has roughly 90,000 distinct CDR3 sequences, over 6.5% seen once; the top ten hold 8.5% to 10%. This record belongs to a study of CD8 T cells in ankylosing spondylitis. Points from the study as a whole: Made up of about eight highly homologous variants, a TCR beta motif appeared characteristic of ankylosing spondylitis blood.

This sequence was found in a male donor with ankylosing spondylitis or in good health (not recorded which). The material sequenced was blood, either unsorted or a sorted T cell fraction (not recorded which).

The CDR3 reads CASSQGPRTGYYEKLFF. In DNA, the CDR3 is TGTGCCAGCAGCCAAGGCCCCCGGACAGGGTATTATGAAAAACTGTTTTTT. The gene calls are TRBV4-2 and TRBJ1-4; TRBD1 matches at 8 bases. CDR3 length: 17 amino acids. With 1 base clipped from V and 6 bases from J, the junction kept 10 bases outside the gene matches. The V gene's germline CDR1 is LGHNA and CDR2 YNFKEQ.